This passage covers 3 T cell receptor beta chains from one sample sequenced in a study of T cells in Graves' hyperthyroidism and ophthalmopathy. Using RNA transcripts as the source, TCR beta CDR3 regions were amplified. The HTBI primer set served for first-round RT-PCR of the TCR CDR3. MiXCR, run by TCRdb on the multiplex PCR reads, gives a single entry per CDR3 protein. Of around 290,000 distinct CDR3 sequences in the sample, about a sixth were seen once. The sequenced sample was blood. The receptors were sampled from a woman aged 55-75 years with Graves' ophthalmopathy.

In its sample, this clonotype was seen a few times. The chain uses TRBV10-3 and TRBJ1-2, with D perhaps TRBD1 (6 bases). CDR1 and CDR2 (germline): ENHRY, SYGVKD. The V end lost 4 bases, the J end lost 7 bases, and 13 bases lay between the germline ends. The CDR3 length is 13 residues. The CDR3 DNA is TGTGCCATCAGTGGACAGGCCGCGGCTGGCTACACCTTC. Protein: CAISGQAAAGYTF.

Comment on this clonotype: An end of the junction differs from the germline gene, which may be a read error. The gene calls are TRBV19 and TRBJ1-2; D not certain. The CDR3 has 12 residues. The germline CDR1 and CDR2 sequences are LNHDA and SQIVND (reference sequence). The DNA of the CDR3 is TGTGCCGGTAGTACCTTTGTCTCCGGCTACACCTTC. Protein product: CAGSTFVSGYTF.

This clonotype was counted at least ten times. J is TRBJ1-1 and V is TRBV13; no definite D call. The CDR3 covers 14 residues. Trimming stripped 4 bases from V and 6 bases from J, with 15 bases between. CDR1 PRHDT and CDR2 FYEKMQ come from the germline V gene (reference sequence). This CDR3 is CASSYSRTAAEAFF. Written as DNA, the CDR3 is TGTGCCAGCAGCTATAGCAGGACTGCGGCTGAAGCTTTCTTT.